Below, one T cell receptor beta chain is given with its context. These data are taken from a study of blood T cell repertoires in COVID-19. Profiled with immunoSEQ multiplex PCR; TCRdb holds only in-frame clones, not every one. The sample lists hundreds of thousands of clones, approximately 90% seen once, with more than 1.4% in the top ten. This sequence originates from a woman aged 25 to 39 with active or convalescent COVID-19. Specimen: peripheral blood.

CDR3 residues: CASGLPPAGPHGYTF. The CDR3 bases are TGTGCTAGTGGTTTGCCCCCGGCGGGGCCGCATGGCTACACCTTC. The rearrangement joins TRBV12-5 to TRBJ1-2; TRBD1 might be the D (5 bases). V lost 2 bases and J lost 6, with 16 bases in between. CDR3 size: 15 residues. Per germline, CDR1 LGHNT and CDR2 FRNRAP.